The present T cell receptor beta chain was sequenced within a study of T cell responses to AZD1222 COVID-19 vaccine. V shed 2 bases and J shed 8 bases, with 18 bases lying between them. CDR1 and CDR2 (germline): SGHDN, FVKESK. This CDR3 has 16 residues. Data came from immunoSEQ multiplex PCR; TCRdb stores just in-frame clones and leaves some out. The sample records about 140,000 clones, approximately 93% being singletons. The sequence was obtained from an adult in good health. This specimen consisted of peripheral blood, obtained on day 0 of MenACWY control vaccination. This chain joins TRBV14 and TRBJ1-4, with D uncertain. The CDR3 is CASSQSPVSWGEKLFF. The CDR3, as DNA: TGTGCCAGCAGCCAATCACCCGTGTCCTGGGGAGAAAAACTGTTTTTT.